This TCR beta chain was documented in a study of cytomegalovirus exposure and HLA in healthy donors. Study-level results: A later look showed TCR association rates differing by HLA locus, highest for DRB1 and lowest for HLA-C. Specific recognition of CMV antigens was confirmed in vitro for a few chains (all CMV-associated).

About this clone: What it binds is unknown.

The PCR contained 60 Vbeta and 13 Jbeta primers. The assay was immunoSEQ multiplex PCR, and TCRdb's table has in-frame clones only and misses some. This table has 29,000 or so clones, about 62% appearing once. CDR1 is MNHNS, CDR2 SASEGT, per germline. CDR3 length: 14 residues. V was pared by 5 bases and J by 1 base, with 4 bases of the junction left unmatched. This receptor was taken from a male donor in good health and CMV-seropositive. This chain links TRBV6-1 with TRBJ1-1, with 7 nucleotides matching TRBD1. Sequenced sample: PBMCs. CDR3 sequence reads: CASSQRGRNTEAFF. The CDR3 coding sequence is TGTGCCAGCAGTCAAAGGGGGCGGAACACTGAAGCTTTCTTT.